This TCR beta chain was profiled in a study of identical twins (dated by TCRdb to about 2016). Regarding the research as a whole: To test whether fetal clonotypes persist, the study used deep sequencing on TCR alpha and beta repertoires from monozygotic twins, unrelated adults of various ages, and cord blood. To rule out contamination, the twin experiments were replicated at different times with different library preparation protocols.

The research as a whole found: In monozygotic twins, recombination models systematically underestimated out-of-frame TCR alpha sharing, but the models matched the sharing seen between unrelated individuals. A weaker excess of twin sharing was found in beta out-of-frame sequences because the signal-to-noise ratio was lowered by fewer shared sequences. Conclusions relied on cross-sectional statistical analysis, since the same donors could not be followed over many years. Out-of-frame TCR alpha sequences shared between twins showed an excess of low generation-probability sequences compared with coincidental sharing between unrelated individuals. Zero-insertion analyses could be partly confounded by invariant T cells such as MAIT and iNKT, though diverse VJ usage argued against such confounding for most clonotypes. Abundant cord blood beta clonotypes had fewer insertions, young adult naive repertoires showed a similar but weaker trend, and memory repertoires showed no such trend.

V drops 7 bases and J drops 0 bases, leaving 16 bases in between. Reading from cysteine to phenylalanine, the CDR3 counts 15 amino acids. Just the 45-base CDR3 DNA is kept, in frame starting at base 1. The CDR1 and CDR2 encoded by the germline V gene are SNHLY and FYNNEI. The library came from 5' RACE. TCRdb lists the instrument as Illumina HiSeq 2000. Template switching added a universal primer binding site, and the final cDNA carried a unique molecular identifier that allowed TCR cDNA molecules to be counted accurately. Specific primers in the conserved constant-segment region were used to synthesize first-strand cDNA for TCR alpha and beta chains. To control for contamination, each cDNA library was double barcoded with a SMART-Mk sample barcode plus Illumina barcodes. TruSeq adapter sequences and Illumina sample barcodes were added in two successive PCR steps. The TCR alpha and beta cDNA libraries were sequenced on the Illumina HiSeq platform using custom primers. In the original analysis: Unique molecular identifiers were extracted from raw reads with MiGEC, and CDR3 positions were determined with MiXCR. For each individual, recombination models were inferred using an EM algorithm with the repgenHMM and IGoR tools. Shared clonotypes were analyzed with the tcR package in R, and sharing was normalized by the product of cloneset sizes. To study raw recombination without the effects of thymic and clonal selection, out-of-frame nonproductive sequences were analyzed. In TCRdb, the public reads were trimmed at Q25 with fastp and aligned with MiXCR, with productive beta chains retained. All rows with the same CDR3 protein become a single entry with the most common DNA and genes. These V and J calls rely on TCRdb rather than the paper's analysis. Here the sample has about 500,000 distinct CDR3 sequences; more than 13% occur a single time. The ten largest clonotypes hold approximately 1% of the sample.

All donors were healthy Caucasians. Three pairs of female monozygotic twins, all aged about 18 to 30 years, were included in the twin cohort. CD4+ and CD8+ T cell populations were isolated with positive isolation kits from Invitrogen. Details on this clonotype: Its antigen has not been determined. Base qualities are missing; no much larger clone stands one base away.

The same specimen was also included in a second study, on yellow fever vaccine responses in identical twins. The second source states: According to the authors, the vaccine-induced T cell response in identical twins seemed to be partly convergent and partly specific to each individual. In identical twins, the study followed T cell clones that responded to the vaccine with precision.

The chain employs TRBV2 and TRBJ2-7; possibly the D gene is TRBD2, per 5 matching bases. The sequencing input was CD4+ T cells sorted from blood. This receptor was taken from a woman aged 18-29 years in good health. The CDR3 amino acid sequence is: CASNLLSGRSYEQYF. The DNA reads as follows: TGTGCCAGCAATCTACTCAGCGGCCGCTCCTACGAGCAGTACTTC.